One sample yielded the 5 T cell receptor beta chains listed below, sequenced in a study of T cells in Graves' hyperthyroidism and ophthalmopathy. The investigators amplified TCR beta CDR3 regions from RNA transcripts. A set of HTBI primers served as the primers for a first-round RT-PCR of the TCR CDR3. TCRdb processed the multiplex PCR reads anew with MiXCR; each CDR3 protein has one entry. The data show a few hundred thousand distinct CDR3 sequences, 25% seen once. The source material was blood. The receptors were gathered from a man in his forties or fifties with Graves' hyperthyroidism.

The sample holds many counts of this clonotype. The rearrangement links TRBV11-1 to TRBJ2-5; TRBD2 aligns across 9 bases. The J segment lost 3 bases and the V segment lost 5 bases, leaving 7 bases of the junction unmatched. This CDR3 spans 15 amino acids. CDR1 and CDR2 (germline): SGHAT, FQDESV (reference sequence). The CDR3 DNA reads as TGTGCCAGCAGCCATCGGACTAGCGTAGAAGAGACCCAGTACTTC. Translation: CASSHRTSVEETQYF.

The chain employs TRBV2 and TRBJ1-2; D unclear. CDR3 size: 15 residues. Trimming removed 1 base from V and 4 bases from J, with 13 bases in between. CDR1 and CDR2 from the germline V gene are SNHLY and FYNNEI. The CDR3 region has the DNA TGTGCCAGCAGTGAAGATTTGAAGACTCTCTATGGCTACACCTTC. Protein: CASSEDLKTLYGYTF.

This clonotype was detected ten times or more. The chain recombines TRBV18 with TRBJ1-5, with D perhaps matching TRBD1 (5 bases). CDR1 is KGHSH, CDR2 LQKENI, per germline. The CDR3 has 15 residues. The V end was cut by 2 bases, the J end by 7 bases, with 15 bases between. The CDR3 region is CASSPTDTAIQPQHF. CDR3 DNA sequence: TGTGCCAGCTCACCAACGGACACCGCTATCCAGCCCCAGCATTTT.

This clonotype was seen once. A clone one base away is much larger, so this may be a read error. CDR3 protein: CSVRGQLNTKAFF. In nucleotides, the CDR3 is TGCAGCGTTCGAGGACAGCTGAACACTAAAGCTTTCTTT. The chain links TRBV29-1 to TRBJ1-1; tentative D call: TRBD1 (6 bases). This CDR3 comprises 13 residues. Per the germline V gene, CDR1 is SQVTM and CDR2 is ANQGSEA.

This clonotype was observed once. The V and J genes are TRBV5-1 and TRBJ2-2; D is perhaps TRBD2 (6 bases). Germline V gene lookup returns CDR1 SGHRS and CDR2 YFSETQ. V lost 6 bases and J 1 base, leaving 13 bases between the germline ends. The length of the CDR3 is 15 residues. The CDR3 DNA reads TGCGCCAGCATGATGACGGGGGTGAACACCGGGGAGCTGTTTTTT. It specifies CASMMTGVNTGELFF.